One and the same sample provided the 4 T cell receptor beta chains below, sequenced in a study of T cell repertoires in cytomegalovirus infection. These TCRs' antigens remain unknown. From the reads, TCRdb called clonotypes with MiXCR, one entry per CDR3 protein. The sample records about 740,000 distinct CDR3 sequences, around 35% being singletons. Here the sequenced sample was cultured PBMCs, taken from culture after CMV antigen stimulation. These receptors all stem from a human donor in good health (CMV status not recorded). Some clones in this sample may be carry-over from other donors' samples.

In this sample, this clonotype turned up a few times. The chain links TRBV7-2 to TRBJ2-3; 9 bases line up with TRBD2. The CDR3 loop spans 16 amino acids. J was trimmed by 6 bases and V by 6 bases; bases with no gene match: 13. In germline, CDR1 is SGHTA, CDR2 FQGNSA. The CDR3, as DNA: TGTGCCAGCAGTCATGTTCGGGGTAGCGGGGGTGATACGCAGTATTTT. Protein: CASSHVRGSGGDTQYF.

This chain connects TRBV27 to TRBJ2-7; 8 bases are shared with TRBD1. Germline V gene data show CDR1 as MNHEY and CDR2 as SMNVEV (reference sequence). This CDR3 contains 14 residues. The V and J ends lost 3 bases and 5 bases, in that order; junction bases with no gene match: 6. For the CDR3, the DNA is TGTGCCAGCAGTTTTAGCAGGGGGCACCACGAGCAGTACTTC. This encodes CASSFSRGHHEQYF.

The V call is TRBV10-3, the J call TRBJ2-2; no definite D call. With 4 bases removed from V and 5 bases from J, the gap between germline ends came to 14 bases. From germline, CDR1 is ENHRY and CDR2 SYGVKD. This CDR3 spans 15 amino acids. CDR3 amino acids: CAISGNDVTTGELFF. The CDR3 region has the DNA TGTGCCATCAGTGGGAATGATGTGACAACCGGGGAGCTGTTTTTT.

The gene calls are TRBV6-1 and TRBJ1-1; no clear D gene. Germline CDR1 MNHNS, CDR2 SASEGT. The CDR3 contains 12 residues. V shed 7 bases and J shed 3 bases, with 9 bases lying between them. Written as DNA, the CDR3 is TGTGCCAGCACCGCCGAGGACACTGAAGCTTTCTTT. Encoded protein: CASTAEDTEAFF.